Listed below are T cell receptor beta chains from one sample, sequenced in a study of blood T cell repertoires in COVID-19. The data were produced by immunoSEQ multiplex PCR, yet TCRdb's version contains in-frame clones alone and is incomplete. The sample carries 45,000 to 55,000 clones, over 80% recorded once. The sequenced sample consisted of peripheral blood. Source of these receptors: a human donor in a cohort sampled during active COVID-19. The CDR3 runs from the conserved cysteine through the conserved F or W. D genes are given only for firm matches. Size values are once, few and many counts, or a class for expanded clones, and some rows have none.

D gene,V gene,J gene,clone size,CDR3 protein,CDR3 DNA
-,TRBV6-5,TRBJ1-2,-,CATWVSGRSGGYTF,TGTGCCACCTGGGTGTCTGGGAGAAGCGGCGGCTACACCTTC
-,TRBV5-1,TRBJ1-5,-,CASSPAGGNQPQHF,TGCGCCAGCAGCCCCGCCGGAGGAAATCAGCCCCAGCATTTT
-,TRBV27,TRBJ1-1,-,CASSFAGSYRTEAFF,TGTGCCAGCAGTTTCGCCGGGTCATATCGCACTGAAGCTTTCTTT
TRBD1,TRBV19,TRBJ1-2,many,CASHGTGIEYGYTF,TGTGCCTCCCACGGGACAGGGATCGAGTATGGCTACACCTTC
TRBD2,TRBV5-1,TRBJ2-5,-,CASSLAGAGGQETQYF,TGCGCCAGCAGCTTGGCCGGAGCGGGGGGGCAAGAGACCCAGTACTTC
TRBD1,TRBV12-5,TRBJ2-1,-,CASGLVETGGRRYNEQFF,TGTGCTAGTGGTTTGGTAGAGACAGGGGGCCGACGCTACAATGAGCAGTTCTTC
TRBD1,TRBV19,TRBJ1-1,-,CASSPGDRAPFF,TGTGCCAGTAGTCCTGGTGACAGGGCACCTTTCTTT
TRBD1,TRBV7-2,TRBJ2-5,-,CASARDRANQETQYF,TGTGCCAGCGCCCGAGACAGGGCAAACCAAGAGACCCAGTACTTC
TRBD1,TRBV3-1/TRBV3-2,TRBJ2-5,-,CASSQDRGQTQYF,TGTGCCAGCAGCCAGGACAGGGGACAGACCCAGTACTTC
TRBD2,TRBV18,TRBJ2-5,-,CASSPSAGGGETQYF,TGTGCCAGCTCACCGTCAGCGGGGGGAGGTGAGACCCAGTACTTC
-,TRBV7-3,TRBJ2-7,-,CASSFGTGGYEQYF,TGTGCCAGCAGCTTCGGGACTGGAGGCTACGAGCAGTACTTC
TRBD1,TRBV5-4,TRBJ2-2,many,CASGRQGTNTGELFF,TGTGCCAGCGGACGACAGGGGACGAACACCGGGGAGCTGTTTTTT
-,TRBV7-9,TRBJ2-5,-,CASSRDFQETQYF,TGTGCCAGCAGCCGGGACTTTCAAGAGACCCAGTACTTC
-,TRBV6-5,TRBJ1-6,-,CASSPGQRNSPLHF,TGTGCCAGCAGTCCAGGACAGAGAAATTCACCCCTCCACTTT
TRBD1,TRBV5-1,TRBJ1-6,-,CASSSGQEGNSPLHF,TGCGCCAGCAGCTCTGGACAGGAGGGAAATTCACCCCTCCACTTT
-,TRBV18,TRBJ2-7,-,CASSPIPSSYEQYF,TGTGCCAGCTCCCCGATTCCGAGCTCCTACGAGCAGTACTTC
-,TRBV18,TRBJ1-1,once,CASSPQLGEAEAFF,TGTGCCAGCTCACCTCAGTTGGGGGAGGCTGAAGCTTTCTTT
-,TRBV10-3,TRBJ2-6,-,CAISEASQPSGANVLTF,TGTGCCATCAGTGAGGCCAGTCAACCCTCTGGGGCCAACGTCCTGACTTTC
TRBD1,TRBV7-2,TRBJ2-3,-,CASSLDRGPSDTQYF,TGTGCCAGCAGCTTGGACAGGGGGCCTTCAGATACGCAGTATTTT
-,TRBV6-5,TRBJ2-7,-,CASSPRTPSYEQYF,TGTGCCAGCAGTCCGAGGACTCCCTCCTACGAGCAGTACTTC
-,TRBV27,TRBJ2-1,-,CASSSPRGGGTNEQFF,TGTGCCAGCAGTTCACCCCGAGGGGGGGGGACCAATGAGCAGTTCTTC
TRBD1,TRBV7-3,TRBJ2-3,-,CASSSGTGGADTQYF,TGTGCCAGCAGCTCCGGGACAGGGGGCGCAGATACGCAGTATTTT
-,TRBV5-1,TRBJ2-7,-,CASNPDRPTYEQYF,TGCGCCAGCAACCCGGACAGACCCACCTACGAGCAGTACTTC
-,TRBV5-1,TRBJ1-4,-,CASSLGRLNEKLFF,TGCGCCAGCAGCCTGGGGCGACTAAATGAAAAACTGTTTTTT
-,TRBV12-3/TRBV12-4,TRBJ1-6,-,CASSWRERSPLHF,TGTGCCAGCAGTTGGCGGGAGAGGTCACCCCTCCACTTT
-,TRBV6-5,TRBJ1-1,-,CASAFRGNTEAFF,TGTGCCAGCGCTTTCAGGGGGAACACTGAAGCTTTCTTT
-,TRBV6-2/TRBV6-3,TRBJ2-7,-,CASSGGHSYEQYF,TGTGCCAGCAGTGGGGGACACAGCTACGAGCAGTACTTC
TRBD2,TRBV20-1,TRBJ2-3,-,CSASFGGGDTQYF,TGCAGTGCTAGTTTTGGCGGGGGAGATACGCAGTATTTT
-,TRBV19,TRBJ2-7,once,CASSISGLYEQYF,TGTGCCAGTAGTATTTCCGGACTCTACGAGCAGTACTTC
TRBD1,TRBV2,TRBJ2-1,-,CAKPGTGGGNEQFF,TGTGCCAAACCCGGGACAGGGGGGGGGAATGAGCAGTTCTTC
TRBD1,TRBV4-3,TRBJ2-7,-,CASSRVTGAYEQYF,TGCGCCAGCAGCCGGGTTACAGGGGCCTACGAGCAGTACTTC
-,TRBV5-4,TRBJ1-1,few,CASSPDTGEAFF,TGTGCCAGCAGCCCTGACACGGGAGAAGCTTTCTTT
-,TRBV5-3,TRBJ2-7,few,CARSYPGGPGYF,TGTGCCAGAAGCTACCCCGGGGGGCCCGGGTACTTC
-,TRBV24-1,TRBJ2-5,once,CATSDLVSGVETQYF,TGTGCCACCAGTGATTTAGTTTCGGGGGTGGAGACCCAGTACTTC
-,TRBV7-6,TRBJ2-1,-,CASSLFGSSYNEQFF,TGTGCCAGCAGCTTATTTGGCAGCTCCTACAATGAGCAGTTCTTC
-,TRBV24-1,TRBJ1-2,-,CATSDFWTDYGYTF,TGTGCCACCAGTGATTTCTGGACAGACTATGGCTACACCTTC
-,TRBV4-3,TRBJ2-3,-,CASSQALRPDTQYF,TGCGCCAGCAGCCAAGCTTTGAGGCCAGATACGCAGTATTTT
-,TRBV10-3,TRBJ1-1,-,CATGRVNTEAFF,TGTGCCACCGGCAGGGTGAACACTGAAGCTTTCTTT